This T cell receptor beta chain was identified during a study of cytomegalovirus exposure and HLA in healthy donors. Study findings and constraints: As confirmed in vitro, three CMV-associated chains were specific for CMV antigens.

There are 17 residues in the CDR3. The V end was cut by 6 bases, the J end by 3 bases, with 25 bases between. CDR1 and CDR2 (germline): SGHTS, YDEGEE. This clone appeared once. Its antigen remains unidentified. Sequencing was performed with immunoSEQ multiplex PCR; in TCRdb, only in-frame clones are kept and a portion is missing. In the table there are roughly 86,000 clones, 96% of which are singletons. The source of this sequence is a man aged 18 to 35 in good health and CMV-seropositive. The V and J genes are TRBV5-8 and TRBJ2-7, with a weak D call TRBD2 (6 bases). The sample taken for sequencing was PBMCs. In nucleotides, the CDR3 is TGTGCCAGCACCGGCCCCGGAGCGGGCCCTTTGGGCTACGAGCAGTACTTC. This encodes CASTGPGAGPLGYEQYF.